The text below deals with one T cell receptor (beta chain). The CDR3 is 13 amino acids. With 8 bases removed from V and 0 bases from J, the gap between germline ends came to 7 bases. CDR1 LGHNA and CDR2 YNFKEQ come from the germline V gene. For the second PCR, which ran for 7 to 11 cycles, a sample-barcoded 5' primer and a J-beta primer mix were used. Each cDNA molecule, via a template-switch adaptor with 12 random nucleotides, was tagged. From the 5' RACE reads, TCRdb called clonotypes with MiXCR, one entry per CDR3 protein. Counted here are about 1.4 million distinct CDR3 sequences, approximately 63% occurring once; the ten biggest clones make up over 6.5%. The sample comes from a study of blood T cells in healthy people across ages.

What was sequenced was blood. The J gene is TRBJ2-2, the V gene TRBV4-2; D unclear. This TCR derives from a man aged 18 to 30 in good health. The CDR3 DNA reads as TGTGCCAGCCGGGCCCCGAACACCGGGGAGCTGTTTTTT. Its translation is CASRAPNTGELFF.